The 27 T cell receptor beta chains reported below all come from one sample, sequenced in a study of a mutant IDH1 vaccine in newly diagnosed glioma. TCRdb keeps only in-frame clones here, not all; method: immunoSEQ multiplex PCR. The repertoire holds 30,000 to 40,000 clones, with 92% as singletons. Time point: baseline, week 1 (first vaccination visit). The treatment is: pre-vaccination baseline after standard-of-care therapy. The sample in question was PBMCs, obtained from a glioma patient treated with radiotherapy, temozolomide or both. All receptors come from a man between 18 and 29 years old with glioma.

This sequence joins TRBV7-8 and TRBJ1-5; D is possibly TRBD1 (6 bases). The CDR3 is made up of 13 amino acids. The V and J ends lost 6 bases and 2 bases respectively, with 8 bases between them. Germline CDR1 SGHVS, CDR2 FQNEAQ. The CDR3 DNA is TGTGCCAGCAGATCAGGGGGCAATCAGCCCCAGCATTTT. Its protein is CASRSGGNQPQHF. The variable domain in full, with the rest retrieved from reference TRBV7-8 and TRBJ1-5, is GAGVSQSPRYKVAKRGQDVALRCDPISGHVSLFWYQQALGQGPEFLTYFQNEAQLDKSGLPSDRFFAERPEGSVSTLKIQRTQQEDSAVYLCASRSGGNQPQHFGDGTRLSIL.

On this clone itself: The germline gene is not matched at one end of the junction; a read error may be the cause. This chain uses TRBV28 with TRBJ2-5, with TRBD2 matching 10 bases. Germline assignment: CDR1 MDHEN and CDR2 SYDVKM. The length of the CDR3 is 12 residues. CDR3 coding DNA: TGTGCCAGCAGTCTGGACCTCGGGACTAGCGACTTC. Its protein product is CASSLDLGTSDF. The full variable domain, in which reference TRBV28 and TRBJ2-5 provide the parts outside the CDR3, is DVKVTQSSRYLVKRTGEKVFLECVQDMDHENMFWYRQDPGLGLRLIYFSYDVKMKEKGDIPEGYSVSREKKERFSLILESASTNQTSMYLCASSLDLGTSDFGPGTRLLVL.

A single count supports this clone. The rearrangement joins TRBV13 to TRBJ1-3; D unclear. Deletions cut 3 bases from V and 11 bases from J, with 11 bases between. Germline CDR1 reads PRHDT; CDR2 reads FYEKMQ (reference sequence). The CDR3 is 12 residues long. The CDR3 coding sequence is TGTGCCAGCAGCTTGTTACCTGGCCCCATATATTTT. Translation: CASSLLPGPIYF.

The V call is TRBV13, the J call TRBJ2-5, with a weak D call TRBD2 (6 bases). Germline V gene sequence: CDR1 PRHDT, CDR2 FYEKMQ (reference sequence). The ends were cut back, 5 bases at V and 4 bases at J, with 20 bases in the middle. The CDR3 runs to 16 residues. DNA for the CDR3: TGTGCCAGCAGCCAACGGGGCCAGTCGCGGGGAGAGACCCAGTACTTC. Translating gives CASSQRGQSRGETQYF.

The CDR3 DNA follows: TGTGCCAGCAGCTTAGAAATCGGACGGCGCTACGAGCAGTACTTC. Translated: CASSLEIGRRYEQYF. The chain employs TRBV7-2 and TRBJ2-7; no clear D gene. CDR3 length: 15 residues. With 1 base removed from V and 3 bases from J, the gap between germline ends came to 13 bases. Germline values: CDR1 SGHTA, CDR2 FQGNSA. Full variable domain (remainder filled in from reference TRBV7-2 and TRBJ2-7): GAGVSQSPSNKVTEKGKDVELRCDPISGHTALYWYRQSLGQGLEFLIYFQGNSAPDKSGLPSDRFSAERTGGSVSTLTIQRTQQEDSAVYLCASSLEIGRRYEQYFGPGTRLTVT.

The CDR3 DNA reads TGTGCCAGCAGTTGGGCGGCAGGGAATAATTCACCCCTCCACTTT. Translation gives CASSWAAGNNSPLHF. The chain couples TRBV27 to TRBJ1-6; tentatively, D is TRBD1 (5 bases). The V end lost 4 bases, the J end lost 5 bases, and 12 bases lay between the germline ends. The germline gives CDR1 MNHEY, CDR2 SMNVEV (reference sequence). This CDR3 has 15 amino acids.

This sequence joins TRBV18 and TRBJ2-2, with 13 bases identical to TRBD2. This CDR3 contains 16 residues. J was trimmed by 8 bases and V by 3 bases; bases with no gene match: 6. Germline values: CDR1 KGHSH, CDR2 LQKENI. This CDR3 reads CASSPRTSGSSGELFF. CDR3 sequence (DNA): TGTGCCAGCTCACCCCGGACTAGCGGGAGTTCTGGGGAGCTGTTTTTT.

The chain uses TRBV27 and TRBJ2-7, with D unresolved. Germline CDR1 is MNHEY and CDR2 is SMNVEV (reference sequence). V was shortened by 6 bases and J by 3 bases, with 9 bases between the two germline ends. The CDR3 is 12 residues long. The CDR3 sequence: CASSPIGYEQYF. The CDR3 DNA sequence: TGTGCCAGCAGCCCCATCGGCTACGAGCAGTACTTC.

CDR3 sequence reads: CASSIGRRSYGYTF. The CDR3 region has the DNA TGTGCCAGTAGTATCGGCAGACGTAGCTATGGCTACACCTTC. The chain recombines TRBV19 with TRBJ1-2; D is ambiguous. CDR1 is LNHDA and CDR2 is SQIVND in the germline V gene (reference sequence). Trimming removed 3 bases from V and 4 bases from J, with 12 bases in between. The CDR3 loop spans 14 amino acids. Filled out from reference TRBV19 and TRBJ1-2, the complete variable domain reads DGGITQSPKYLFRKEGQNVTLSCEQNLNHDAMYWYRQDPGQGLRLIYYSQIVNDFQKGDIAEGYSVSREKKESFPLTVTSAQKNPTAFYLCASSIGRRSYGYTFGSGTRLTVV.

V and J are TRBV5-6 and TRBJ2-1; 9 positions agree with TRBD2. V lost 3 bases to trimming and J lost 4 bases; unmatched junction nucleotides: 8. CDR1 is SGHDT and CDR2 is YYEEEE in the germline V gene. This CDR3 comprises 16 residues. CDR3 DNA: TGTGCCAGCAGCTGGAGCGTACTAGCGGGTTACAATGAGCAGTTCTTC. Translation: CASSWSVLAGYNEQFF.

This chain connects TRBV13 to TRBJ2-1, with 8 bases matching TRBD1. Germline V gene data show CDR1 as PRHDT and CDR2 as FYEKMQ (reference sequence). This CDR3 has 15 residues. The V and J ends lost 2 bases and 9 bases, in that order; junction bases with no gene match: 9. CDR3 sequence: CASSLLTGGLIEQFF. Here the CDR3 DNA reads TGTGCCAGCAGCTTACTTACAGGGGGATTAATTGAGCAGTTCTTC. Full variable domain (rest looked up from reference TRBV13 and TRBJ2-1): AAGVIQSPRHLIKEKRETATLKCYPIPRHDTVYWYQQGPGQDPQFLISFYEKMQSDKGSIPDRFSAQQFSDYHSELNMSSLELGDSALYFCASSLLTGGLIEQFFGPGTRLTVL.

The J gene is TRBJ2-1, the V gene TRBV7-9; D is unclear. V shed 5 bases and J shed 7 bases, with 12 bases lying between them. This CDR3 has 13 amino acids. CDR1 is SEHNR and CDR2 is FQNEAQ in the germline V gene (reference sequence). Here the CDR3 DNA reads TGTGCCAGCAGCCCCACCCTAGTGAATGAGCAGTTCTTC. It specifies CASSPTLVNEQFF.

The chain links TRBV28 to TRBJ1-1; the D is unclear. The V and J ends lost 5 bases and 3 bases respectively, with 7 bases between them. This CDR3 is 12 amino acids long. Germline assignment: CDR1 MDHEN and CDR2 SYDVKM. The CDR3 nucleotides read TGTGCCAGCAGTCGGACGTACACTGAAGCTTTCTTT. It specifies CASSRTYTEAFF.

The count of this clone is one. The V call is TRBV6-5, the J call TRBJ2-1; D is perhaps TRBD1 (6 bases). This CDR3 has 15 amino acids. Germline lookup yields CDR1 MNHEY and CDR2 SVGAGI. With 6 bases removed from V and 0 bases from J, the gap between germline ends came to 12 bases. CDR3 sequence reads: CASRRGTASYNEQFF. Written as DNA, the CDR3 is TGTGCCAGCAGGAGGGGGACGGCCTCCTACAATGAGCAGTTCTTC.

The V and J genes are TRBV7-2 and TRBJ2-2, with D perhaps TRBD1 (5 bases). This CDR3 is 16 amino acids long. The V gene lost 5 bases and the J gene lost 0 bases, with 13 bases spanning the gap. Germline CDR1 reads SGHTA; CDR2 reads FQGNSA. CDR3 loop: CASSQRSRANTGELFF. The DNA for the CDR3 is TGTGCCAGCAGCCAGCGCTCCAGGGCGAACACCGGGGAGCTGTTTTTT.

The V and J genes are TRBV2 and TRBJ2-7; 14 bases line up with TRBD2. CDR1 and CDR2 from the germline V gene are SNHLY and FYNNEI. CDR3 length: 15 residues. V lost 6 bases, J lost 4 bases, and 5 bases stayed unmatched. The CDR3: CASSRTSGRRYEQYF. The CDR3 bases are TGTGCCAGCAGCCGGACTAGCGGGAGGAGGTACGAGCAGTACTTC.

Only one count was recorded for this clone. This sequence joins TRBV5-6 and TRBJ2-1, with D uncertain. The CDR3 sequence is 11 residues long. Trimming took 4 bases from V and 6 from J, leaving 5 bases between them. Germline CDR1 SGHDT, CDR2 YYEEEE. The CDR3 here is CASSLTNEQFF. CDR3 in DNA: TGTGCCAGCAGCCTAACCAATGAGCAGTTCTTC.

The gene calls are TRBV7-9 and TRBJ1-5; TRBD1 matches at 8 bases. CDR1 is SEHNR and CDR2 is FQNEAQ in the germline V gene (reference sequence). The CDR3 has 15 residues. V dropped 1 base and J dropped 7; count of bases not matched to a gene: 6. DNA for the CDR3: TGTGCCAGCAGCTTAGGGGCAGGGGGCGCCCAGCCCCAGCATTTT. Residues: CASSLGAGGAQPQHF.

The chain couples TRBV10-3 to TRBJ1-2, with 7 bases that match TRBD1. The germline CDR1 and CDR2 sequences are ENHRY and SYGVKD. V dropped 0 bases and J dropped 7; count of bases not matched to a gene: 2. The CDR3 contains 13 residues. The CDR3 DNA reads as TGTGCCATCAGTGAGTCGGCAGGGGGTGGCTACACCTTC. It encodes CAISESAGGGYTF.

This rearrangement joins TRBV9 to TRBJ2-3; D is unclear. Trimming took 0 bases from V and 5 from J, leaving 13 bases between them. Looked up from germline, CDR1 is SGDLS and CDR2 is YYNGEE. The CDR3 has 15 amino acids. This CDR3 is CASSVGVRAKDTQYF. In DNA form, the CDR3 reads TGTGCCAGCAGCGTAGGAGTTAGGGCCAAAGATACGCAGTATTTT.

CDR3 protein: CASTRRPYEQYF. The CDR3 DNA follows: TGTGCCAGCACCCGGAGGCCCTACGAGCAGTACTTC. The chain employs TRBV28 and TRBJ2-7; perhaps TRBD2 as D (5 bases). Germline V CDR1 and CDR2: MDHEN, SYDVKM. Trimming left V 7 bases short and J 2 bases short, with 9 bases between. This CDR3 region has 12 residues. The full variable domain, in which reference TRBV28 and TRBJ2-7 provide the parts outside the CDR3, is DVKVTQSSRYLVKRTGEKVFLECVQDMDHENMFWYRQDPGLGLRLIYFSYDVKMKEKGDIPEGYSVSREKKERFSLILESASTNQTSMYLCASTRRPYEQYFGPGTRLTVT.

This chain joins TRBV5-1 and TRBJ2-3, with 14 positions matching TRBD2. Germline CDR1 and CDR2: SGHRS and YFSETQ. J gave up 5 bases and V 3 bases, and 2 bases lay outside the gene matches. CDR3 length: 15 amino acids. In DNA, the CDR3 is TGCGCCAGCAGCTCCGGACTAGCGGGAGGAGATACGCAGTATTTT. This gives the protein CASSSGLAGGDTQYF.

V is TRBV9 and J is TRBJ2-1; 9 bases fit TRBD2. V lost 4 bases to trimming and J lost 9 bases; unmatched junction nucleotides: 14. This CDR3 is built from 16 residues. Per the germline V gene, CDR1 is SGDLS and CDR2 is YYNGEE. The CDR3 DNA follows: TGTGCCAGCAGCCCCCGCCGCGCGGGAGGGTTGAGTGAGCAGTTCTTC. This translates into CASSPRRAGGLSEQFF.

The J gene is TRBJ2-2, the V gene TRBV11-2, with D perhaps matching TRBD1 (8 bases). The CDR3 contains 16 residues. V was pared by 4 bases and J by 5 bases, with 17 bases between. Germline CDR1 and CDR2: SGHAT and FQNNGV. CDR3 coding DNA: TGTGCCAGCAGCTACCGACAGGGGAGGGGAACCGGGGAGCTGTTTTTT. Its protein is CASSYRQGRGTGELFF.

DNA of the CDR3: TGTGCCAGCAGCTCACCCGGGACAGGGGGCGCGTACTATGGCTACACCTTC. Its protein product is CASSSPGTGGAYYGYTF. The rearrangement joins TRBV7-2 to TRBJ1-2; 12 nucleotides line up with TRBD1. J gave up 3 bases and V 4 bases, and 9 bases lay outside the gene matches. CDR3 length: 17 residues. Germline V gene lookup returns CDR1 SGHTA and CDR2 FQGNSA.

DNA of the CDR3: TGTGCCAGCAGCTTACAGGGGACGGGAGCTGAAGCTTTCTTT. Protein sequence: CASSLQGTGAEAFF. The gene calls are TRBV7-3 and TRBJ1-1; D is perhaps TRBD1 (6 bases). With 2 bases removed from V and 6 bases from J, the gap between germline ends came to 13 bases. This CDR3 region has 14 residues. Germline V gene data show CDR1 as SGHTA and CDR2 as FQGTGA.

This clone appeared a few times. This chain uses TRBV29-1 with TRBJ2-1; 15 bases are shared with TRBD2. Losses at the gene ends were 3 bases for V and 7 bases for J; bases not matched to a gene: 4. Germline loops: CDR1 SQVTM, CDR2 ANQGSEA. The length of the CDR3 is 15 residues. This CDR3 reads CSVDHGLAGGNEQFF. The CDR3 DNA is TGCAGCGTTGACCATGGACTAGCGGGAGGGAATGAGCAGTTCTTC.